The 10 T cell receptor beta chains presented below share a single source sample, sequenced in a study of sequential checkpoint blockade in melanoma. Treatment denoted: randomized to nivolumab then ipilimumab (arm A) or the reverse (arm B). The data were produced by immunoSEQ multiplex PCR, yet TCRdb's version contains in-frame clones alone and is incomplete. The sample lists around 18,000 clones; approximately 74% were seen once. This specimen was CD8+ T cells sorted from blood (inferred from file names), taken from a patient given nivolumab and ipilimumab in sequence. These receptors were obtained from a human donor with melanoma.

The chain joins TRBV5-1 to TRBJ2-5; D perhaps matches TRBD1 (6 bases). Trimming took off 0 bases at V and 2 bases at J, with 17 bases between the two ends. The germline V gene has CDR1 SGHRS and CDR2 YFSETQ. The CDR3 loop spans 17 amino acids. The CDR3 bases are TGCGCCAGCAGCTTGGCCGCTGTCTGGGGGCGGCAAGAGACCCAGTACTTC. It translates to CASSLAAVWGRQETQYF.

The table lists this clone with a few counts. V gene TRBV9 combines with J gene TRBJ2-2, with TRBD1 matching 10 bases. The V gene end was trimmed by 0 bases and the J gene end by 9 bases; junction bases not matched to a gene: 2. The germline gives CDR1 SGDLS, CDR2 YYNGEE. The CDR3 contains 14 residues. The CDR3 region is CASSVGQGARELFF. The CDR3 DNA sequence: TGTGCCAGCAGCGTAGGACAGGGGGCGCGGGAGCTGTTTTTT.

About this clone itself: Its ends do not fully match the called genes, so a read error is possible. The gene calls are TRBV5-4 and TRBJ2-7, with a possible D match to TRBD1 (6 bases). Germline assignment: CDR1 SGHNT and CDR2 YYREEE (reference sequence). This CDR3 has 16 amino acids. CDR3 in DNA: TGTGCCAGCAGCTTGAGGGACACCACGGTCTCCCACGAGCAGTACTTC. This gives the protein CASSLRDTTVSHEQYF. Full variable domain (rest looked up from reference TRBV5-4 and TRBJ2-7): ETGVTQSPTHLIKTRGQQVTLRCSSQSGHNTVSWYQQALGQGPQFIFQYYREEENGRGNFPPRFSGLQFPNYSSELNVNALELDDSALYLCASSLRDTTVSHEQYFGPGTRLTVT.

The rearrangement links TRBV19 to TRBJ1-1; D gene uncertain. This CDR3 region has 13 residues. With 1 base removed from V and 0 bases from J, the gap between germline ends came to 3 bases. The germline CDR1 and CDR2 sequences are LNHDA and SQIVND (reference sequence). The CDR3 loop is CASSIAMNTEAFF. In DNA form, the CDR3 reads TGTGCCAGTAGTATAGCTATGAACACTGAAGCTTTCTTT.

The V gene is TRBV7-6, the J gene TRBJ1-1; TRBD1 agrees at 9 bases. J was trimmed by 1 base and V by 5 bases; bases with no gene match: 17. Germline CDR1 reads SGHVS; CDR2 reads FNYEAQ. CDR3 length equals 19 residues. The CDR3 region is CASSGTRGQGSLGNTEAFF. As DNA, the CDR3 is TGTGCCAGCAGCGGTACGAGGGGACAGGGATCTTTGGGGAACACTGAAGCTTTCTTT.

The CDR3 DNA sequence: TGTGCCAGCAGTGGAGGGCAGGGGCCCTACAATGAGCAGTTCTTC. This gives the protein CASSGGQGPYNEQFF. The chain links TRBV6-4 to TRBJ2-1; D is possibly TRBD1 (6 bases). The CDR3 runs 15 residues. Germline values: CDR1 MRHNA, CDR2 SNTAGT. V was trimmed by 4 bases and J by 2 bases, leaving 12 bases between them.

Comments on this clone: The junction departs from the called germline gene at one end, perhaps through a read error. The V call is TRBV15, the J call TRBJ1-1; 9 bases fit TRBD1. The CDR3 covers 13 residues. Germline CDR1 LNHNV, CDR2 YYDKDF (reference sequence). CDR3 DNA: TGTGCCACCAGCAGTTTGACAGGGGGTGAGCTGGACTTT. This codes for CATSSLTGGELDF.

The chain carries TRBV6-5 and TRBJ2-1; 9 bases are a match to TRBD2. Germline CDR1 is MNHEY and CDR2 is SVGAGI. J lost 4 bases, V lost 2 bases, and 6 bases had no gene match. The CDR3 is 16 amino acids. CDR3 loop: CASSYAGTSTYNEQFF. The CDR3 DNA reads TGTGCCAGCAGTTACGCCGGGACTAGCACGTACAATGAGCAGTTCTTC.

The chain combines TRBV11-2 with TRBJ1-2; D is unresolved. Germline V gene lookup returns CDR1 SGHAT and CDR2 FQNNGV. This CDR3 is built from 14 residues. V was pared by 5 bases and J by 4 bases, with 14 bases between. The CDR3 is CASSPILGSYGYTF. In DNA, the CDR3 is TGTGCCAGCAGCCCAATTCTCGGGTCCTATGGCTACACCTTC.

The V call is TRBV29-1, the J call TRBJ2-7; D is undetermined. CDR1 SQVTM and CDR2 ANQGSEA come from the germline V gene. The CDR3 has 14 amino acids. Trimming shortened V by 2 bases and J by 0 bases, and 11 bases separated the two germline ends. Here the CDR3 DNA reads TGCAGCGTTGAATATAGAGGTTCCTCCTACGAGCAGTACTTC. Its translation: CSVEYRGSSYEQYF.